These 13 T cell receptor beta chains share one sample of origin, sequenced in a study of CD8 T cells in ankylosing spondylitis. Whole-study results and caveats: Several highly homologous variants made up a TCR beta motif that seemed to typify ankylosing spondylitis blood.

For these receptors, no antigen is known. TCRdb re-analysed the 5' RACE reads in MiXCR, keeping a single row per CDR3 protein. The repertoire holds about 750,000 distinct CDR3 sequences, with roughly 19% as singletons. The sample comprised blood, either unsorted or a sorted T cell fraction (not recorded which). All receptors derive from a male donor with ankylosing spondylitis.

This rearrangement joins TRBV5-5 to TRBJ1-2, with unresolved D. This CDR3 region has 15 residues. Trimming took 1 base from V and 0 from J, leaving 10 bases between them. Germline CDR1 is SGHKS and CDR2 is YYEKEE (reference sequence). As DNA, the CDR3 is TGTGCCAGCAGCTTGAGTCAGTCAGCTAACTATGGCTACACCTTC. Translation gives CASSLSQSANYGYTF.

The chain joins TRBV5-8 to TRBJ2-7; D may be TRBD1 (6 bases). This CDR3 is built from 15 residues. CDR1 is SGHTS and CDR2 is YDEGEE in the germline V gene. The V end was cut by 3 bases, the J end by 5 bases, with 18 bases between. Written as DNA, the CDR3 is TGTGCCAGCAGCTCCGCCCGGGGACATATCGACGAGCAGTACTTC. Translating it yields CASSSARGHIDEQYF.

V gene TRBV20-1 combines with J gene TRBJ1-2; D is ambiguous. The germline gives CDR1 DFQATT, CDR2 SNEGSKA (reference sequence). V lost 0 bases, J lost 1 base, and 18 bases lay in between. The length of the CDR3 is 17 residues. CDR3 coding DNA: TGCAGTGCTAGAGATCTTGGGGAGACCCAATTTAACTATGGCTACACCTTC. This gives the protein CSARDLGETQFNYGYTF.

CDR3 DNA sequence: TGCAGTGCTAGAGATCCGGGACGGACGACCACCTACGAGCAGTACTTC. This translates into CSARDPGRTTTYEQYF. The chain links TRBV20-1 to TRBJ2-7; perhaps D is TRBD1 or TRBD2 (5 bases each). The germline CDR1 and CDR2 sequences are DFQATT and SNEGSKA (reference sequence). V was clipped by 0 bases and J by 2 bases, with 17 bases between them. The length of the CDR3 is 16 residues.

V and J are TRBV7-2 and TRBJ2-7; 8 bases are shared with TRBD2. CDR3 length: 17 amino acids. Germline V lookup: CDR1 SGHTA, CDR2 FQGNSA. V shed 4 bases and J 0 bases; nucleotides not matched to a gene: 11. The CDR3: CASSWRTSFSSSYEQYF. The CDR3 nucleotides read TGTGCCAGCAGCTGGAGGACTAGCTTCAGTAGCTCCTACGAGCAGTACTTC.

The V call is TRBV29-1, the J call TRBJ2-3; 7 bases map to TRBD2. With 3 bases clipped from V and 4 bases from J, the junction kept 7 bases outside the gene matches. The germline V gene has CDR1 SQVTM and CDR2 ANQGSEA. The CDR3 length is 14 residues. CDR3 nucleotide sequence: TGCAGCGTTGACTACAAGGGAGGGGCAGATACGCAGTATTTT. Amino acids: CSVDYKGGADTQYF.

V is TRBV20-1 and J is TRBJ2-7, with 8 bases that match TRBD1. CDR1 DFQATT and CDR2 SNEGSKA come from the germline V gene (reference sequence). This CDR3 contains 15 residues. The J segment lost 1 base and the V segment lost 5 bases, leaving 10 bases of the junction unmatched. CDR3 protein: CSALTGTGISYEQYF. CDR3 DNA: TGCAGTGCTCTAACCGGGACAGGCATTTCCTACGAGCAGTACTTC.

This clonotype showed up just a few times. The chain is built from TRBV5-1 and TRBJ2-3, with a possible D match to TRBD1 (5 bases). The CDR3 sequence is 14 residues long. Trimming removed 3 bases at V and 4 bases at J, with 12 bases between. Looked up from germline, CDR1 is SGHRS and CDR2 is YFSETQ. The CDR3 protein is CASSSTGPADTQYF. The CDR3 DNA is TGCGCCAGCAGCTCTACAGGCCCCGCAGATACGCAGTATTTT. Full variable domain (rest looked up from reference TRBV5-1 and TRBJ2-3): KAGVTQTPRYLIKTRGQQVTLSCSPISGHRSVSWYQQTPGQGLQFLFEYFSETQRNKGNFPGRFSGRQFSNSRSEMNVSTLELGDSALYLCASSSTGPADTQYFGPGTRLTVL.

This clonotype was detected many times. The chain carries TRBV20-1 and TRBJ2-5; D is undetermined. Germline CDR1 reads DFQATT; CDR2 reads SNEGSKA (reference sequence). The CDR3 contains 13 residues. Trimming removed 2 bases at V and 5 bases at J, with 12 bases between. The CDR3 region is CSARSSPGETQYF. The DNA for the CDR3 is TGCAGTGCTAGATCCAGCCCCGGGGAGACCCAGTACTTC.

DNA of the CDR3: TGCAGCGCCAGGACAGGGGACGGCTCCTACAATGAGCAGTTCTTC. Protein sequence: CSARTGDGSYNEQFF. This chain joins TRBV29-1 and TRBJ2-1; 9 bases fit TRBD1. J lost 0 bases, V lost 7 bases, and 7 bases had no gene match. Looked up from germline, CDR1 is SQVTM and CDR2 is ANQGSEA. This CDR3 spans 15 amino acids.

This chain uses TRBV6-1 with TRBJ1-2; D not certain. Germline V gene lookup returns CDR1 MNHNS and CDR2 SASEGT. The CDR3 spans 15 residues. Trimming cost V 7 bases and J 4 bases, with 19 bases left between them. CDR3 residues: CASMGRDKKPYGYTF. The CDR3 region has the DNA TGTGCCAGCATGGGGAGAGACAAAAAACCCTATGGCTACACCTTC.

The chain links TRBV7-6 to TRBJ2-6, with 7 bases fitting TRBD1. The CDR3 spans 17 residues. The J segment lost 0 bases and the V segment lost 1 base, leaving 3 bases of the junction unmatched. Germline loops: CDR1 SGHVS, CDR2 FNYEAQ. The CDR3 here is CASSLGPGGSGANVLTF. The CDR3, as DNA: TGTGCCAGCAGCTTAGGCCCAGGGGGCTCTGGGGCCAACGTCCTGACTTTC. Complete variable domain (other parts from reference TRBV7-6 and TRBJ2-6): GAGVSQSPRYKVTKRGQDVALRCDPISGHVSLYWYRQALGQGPEFLTYFNYEAQQDKSGLPNDRFSAERPEGSISTLTIQRTEQRDSAMYRCASSLGPGGSGANVLTFGAGSRLTVL.

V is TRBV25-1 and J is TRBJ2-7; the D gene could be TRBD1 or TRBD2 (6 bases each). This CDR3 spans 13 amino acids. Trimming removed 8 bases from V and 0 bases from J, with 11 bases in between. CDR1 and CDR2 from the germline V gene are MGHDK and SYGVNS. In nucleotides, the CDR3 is TGTGCCAGCCTCGGGGGCATCTCCTACGAGCAGTACTTC. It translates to CASLGGISYEQYF.